The 13 T cell receptor beta chains in this list originate from one sample, sequenced in a study of shared clonotypes between healthy human individuals. The table came from immunoSEQ multiplex PCR; TCRdb's copy has only in-frame clones and leaves some out. The table includes roughly 1,100,000 clones, about 75% detected once. The sequencing sample was made of memory CD4+ T cells sorted from blood. Described subset: CD45RA-negative fraction. Every receptor here comes from a man aged 18 to 30 in good health.

A word on this clone: Other DNA sequences in this sample translate to the same CDR3. V gene TRBV5-1 combines with J gene TRBJ2-3, with a weak D call TRBD1 (6 bases). Trimming stripped 0 bases from V and 3 bases from J, with 11 bases between. Per the germline V gene, CDR1 is SGHRS and CDR2 is YFSETQ. The length of the CDR3 is 15 residues. CDR3 region: CASSLAAGVTDTQYF. The CDR3 region has the DNA TGCGCCAGCAGCTTGGCAGCAGGGGTGACAGATACGCAGTATTTT.

This clone was observed once. The rearrangement uses TRBV28 and TRBJ2-7; D gene ambiguous. Germline lookup yields CDR1 MDHEN and CDR2 SYDVKM. Trimming removed 8 bases at V and 7 bases at J, with 12 bases between. CDR3 length: 11 residues. The CDR3 DNA reads TGTGCCAGCCGGTGGTTCGGGGAGCAGTACTTC. Residues: CASRWFGEQYF. Complete variable domain (other parts from reference TRBV28 and TRBJ2-7): DVKVTQSSRYLVKRTGEKVFLECVQDMDHENMFWYRQDPGLGLRLIYFSYDVKMKEKGDIPEGYSVSREKKERFSLILESASTNQTSMYLCASRWFGEQYFGPGTRLTVT.

There are a few counts of this clone. This chain connects TRBV6-5 to TRBJ1-2; a weak D match, TRBD1 (6 bases). The germline V gene has CDR1 MNHEY and CDR2 SVGAGI. V lost 4 bases and J lost 8, with 11 bases in between. The CDR3 spans 12 residues. This chain's CDR3 is CASSSTGQGYTF. CDR3 nucleotide sequence: TGTGCCAGCAGTTCGACGGGACAAGGCTACACCTTC.

The V call is TRBV7-2, the J call TRBJ2-7; a possible D gene is TRBD2 (5 bases). The CDR3 consists of 15 residues. Germline assignment: CDR1 SGHTA and CDR2 FQGNSA. Trimming stripped 1 base from V and 1 base from J, with 11 bases between. The CDR3 sequence is CASSLESDSSYEQYF. The CDR3 DNA sequence: TGTGCCAGCAGCTTAGAGTCGGACTCTTCCTACGAGCAGTACTTC. The full variable domain, with the rest looked up from reference TRBV7-2 and TRBJ2-7, is GAGVSQSPSNKVTEKGKDVELRCDPISGHTALYWYRQSLGQGLEFLIYFQGNSAPDKSGLPSDRFSAERTGGSVSTLTIQRTQQEDSAVYLCASSLESDSSYEQYFGPGTRLTVT.

This clone was found once. The gene calls are TRBV11-2 and TRBJ2-3, with TRBD2 identical over 9 bases. The germline V gene encodes CDR1 SGHAT and CDR2 FQNNGV. This CDR3 contains 16 residues. The junction had 5 bases not matched to a gene; V was cut back by 3 bases and J by 1 base. In DNA, the CDR3 is TGTGCCAGCAGCTTGGGCGGGGGGGCTGGCACAGATACGCAGTATTTT. Encoded protein: CASSLGGGAGTDTQYF.

The chain joins TRBV11-2 to TRBJ1-1; D is possibly TRBD1 (6 bases). Germline loops: CDR1 SGHAT, CDR2 FQNNGV. The V gene lost 5 bases and the J gene lost 5 bases, with 18 bases spanning the gap. CDR3 size: 15 residues. The CDR3 reads CASSRQVGGVTEAFF. DNA of the CDR3: TGTGCCAGCAGCCGACAGGTCGGAGGGGTAACTGAAGCTTTCTTT.

This clone was seen only a few times. The rearrangement uses TRBV5-1 and TRBJ2-5, with 14 bases identical to TRBD2. This CDR3 has 16 amino acids. Unmatched junction bases numbered 10, after V lost 9 bases and J lost 3 bases. The germline V gene has CDR1 SGHRS and CDR2 YFSETQ. The CDR3 DNA follows: TGCGCCACCCGACTAGCGGGGGGGCAGAAGGAAGAGACCCAGTACTTC. Amino acid sequence: CATRLAGGQKEETQYF.

V and J are TRBV28 and TRBJ1-2; D gene ambiguous. This CDR3 region has 15 residues. The V gene's germline CDR1 is MDHEN and CDR2 SYDVKM. V gave up 7 bases and J gave up 4 bases, with 19 bases separating them. Here the CDR3 DNA reads TGTGCCAGCACCAGGCTGTCGGACGGTAGCTATGGCTACACCTTC. It codes for CASTRLSDGSYGYTF.

V gene TRBV5-1 combines with J gene TRBJ2-3; TRBD2 aligns across 9 bases. J was trimmed by 1 base and V by 0 bases; bases with no gene match: 3. The CDR3 sequence is 16 residues long. Per germline, CDR1 SGHRS and CDR2 YFSETQ. CDR3 nucleotides: TGCGCCAGCAGCTTGGAGGCTAGCGGGGGCACAGATACGCAGTATTTT. Protein sequence: CASSLEASGGTDTQYF. The complete variable domain, with remaining parts taken from reference TRBV5-1 and TRBJ2-3, reads KAGVTQTPRYLIKTRGQQVTLSCSPISGHRSVSWYQQTPGQGLQFLFEYFSETQRNKGNFPGRFSGRQFSNSRSEMNVSTLELGDSALYLCASSLEASGGTDTQYFGPGTRLTVL.

The chain has TRBV5-8 and TRBJ2-7; D possibly corresponds to TRBD1 (5 bases). Trimming pared 3 bases from V and 5 bases from J, leaving 9 bases between. Per germline, CDR1 SGHTS and CDR2 YDEGEE. This CDR3 has 12 residues. The CDR3 DNA follows: TGTGCCAGCAGCTCGACAGTTAACGAGCAGTACTTC. Protein: CASSSTVNEQYF.

A word on this clone: Other DNA sequences in the same sample also yield this CDR3. The chain carries TRBV7-9 and TRBJ2-7; D unresolved. V was clipped by 5 bases and J by 6 bases, with 8 bases between them. Germline-derived CDR1 and CDR2 are SEHNR and FQNEAQ (reference sequence). The CDR3 has 11 amino acids. Here the CDR3 reads CASSPKIEQYF. CDR3 bases: TGTGCCAGCAGCCCCAAGATCGAGCAGTACTTC.

The chain employs TRBV7-2 and TRBJ2-7; D ambiguous. CDR1 is SGHTA and CDR2 is FQGNSA in the germline V gene. This CDR3 region has 13 residues. V dropped 2 bases and J dropped 2 bases, with 7 bases sitting between them. This chain's CDR3 is CASSLQQTYEQYF. The CDR3 coding sequence is TGTGCCAGCAGCTTACAGCAGACCTACGAGCAGTACTTC.

The chain combines TRBV4-1 with TRBJ2-1, with 11 bases fitting TRBD2. The CDR3 consists of 15 residues. The germline gives CDR1 MGHRA, CDR2 YSYEKL. With V trimmed by 4 bases and J by 9 bases, 8 bases remained unmatched. The CDR3 coding sequence is TGCGCCAGCAGCCTTCCCGGGACTAGCGGTACTGAGCAGTTCTTC. This translates into CASSLPGTSGTEQFF.